What follows is one T cell receptor beta chain and its context. Antigen unknown. The source of the sample is a study of a mutant IDH1 vaccine in newly diagnosed glioma. Broader study findings: Variations in leading peripheral T cell clonotypes appeared to have no connection with pseudoprogression. The occurrence of vaccine-induced immune responses was seen in 90% to 95% of patients.

Assay: immunoSEQ multiplex PCR; the TCRdb copy retains only in-frame clones and omits some. This table has about 74,000 clones, around nine tenths appearing once. The time point was: week 35, safety follow-up. Each dose of the vaccine consisted of 300 ug of mutant IDH1 20-mer peptide, with topical imiquimod. V gave up 0 bases and J gave up 2 bases, with 15 bases separating them. Germline V gives CDR1 LGHNA, CDR2 YSLEER. The CDR3 is made up of 17 amino acids. Sequenced material: PBMCs, taken from a glioma patient whose treatment included an IDH1 peptide vaccine. V is TRBV4-3 and J is TRBJ2-3, with D unresolved. The TCR comes from a man aged 25-45 years with glioma. The CDR3 DNA is TGCGCCAGCAGCCAAGATCGACCCGGAGCTGCCACAGATACGCAGTATTTT. This translates into CASSQDRPGAATDTQYF.